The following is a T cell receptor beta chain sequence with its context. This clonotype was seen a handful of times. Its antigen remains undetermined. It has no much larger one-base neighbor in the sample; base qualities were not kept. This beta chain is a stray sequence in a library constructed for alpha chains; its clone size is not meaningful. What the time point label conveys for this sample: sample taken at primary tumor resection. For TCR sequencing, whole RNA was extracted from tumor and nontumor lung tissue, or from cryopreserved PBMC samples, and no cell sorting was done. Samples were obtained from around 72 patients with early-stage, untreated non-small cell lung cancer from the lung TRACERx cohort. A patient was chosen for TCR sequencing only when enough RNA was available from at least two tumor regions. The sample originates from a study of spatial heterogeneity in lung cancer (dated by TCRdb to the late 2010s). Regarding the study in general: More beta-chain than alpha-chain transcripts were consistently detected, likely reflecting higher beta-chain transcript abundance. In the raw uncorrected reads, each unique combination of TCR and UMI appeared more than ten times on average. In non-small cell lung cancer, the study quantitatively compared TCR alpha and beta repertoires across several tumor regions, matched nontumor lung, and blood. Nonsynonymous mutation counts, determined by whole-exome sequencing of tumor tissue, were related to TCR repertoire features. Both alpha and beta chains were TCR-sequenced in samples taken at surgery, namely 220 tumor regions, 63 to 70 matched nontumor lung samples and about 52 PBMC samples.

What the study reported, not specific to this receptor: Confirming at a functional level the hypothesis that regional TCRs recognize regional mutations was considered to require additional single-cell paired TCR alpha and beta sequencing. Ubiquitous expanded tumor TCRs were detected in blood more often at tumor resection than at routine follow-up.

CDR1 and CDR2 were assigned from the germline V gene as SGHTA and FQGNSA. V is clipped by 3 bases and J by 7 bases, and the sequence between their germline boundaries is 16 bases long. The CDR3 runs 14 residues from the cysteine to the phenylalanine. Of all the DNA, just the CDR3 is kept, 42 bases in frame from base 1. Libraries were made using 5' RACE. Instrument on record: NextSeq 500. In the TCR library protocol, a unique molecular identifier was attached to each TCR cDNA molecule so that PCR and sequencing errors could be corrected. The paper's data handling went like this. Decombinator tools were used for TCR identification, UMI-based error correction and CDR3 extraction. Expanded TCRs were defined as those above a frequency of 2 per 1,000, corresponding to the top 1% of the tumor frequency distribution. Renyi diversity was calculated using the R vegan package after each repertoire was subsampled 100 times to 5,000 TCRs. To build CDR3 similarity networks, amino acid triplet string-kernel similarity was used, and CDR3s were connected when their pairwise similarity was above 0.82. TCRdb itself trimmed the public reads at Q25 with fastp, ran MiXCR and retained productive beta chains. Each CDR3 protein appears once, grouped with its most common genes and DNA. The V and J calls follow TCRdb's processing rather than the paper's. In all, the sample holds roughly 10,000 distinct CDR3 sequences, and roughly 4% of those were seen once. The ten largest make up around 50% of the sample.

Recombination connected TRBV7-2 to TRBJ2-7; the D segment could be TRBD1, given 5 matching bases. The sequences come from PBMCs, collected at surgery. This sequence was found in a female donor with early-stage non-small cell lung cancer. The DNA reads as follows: TGTGCCAGCAGCTTCGTTCAGGGCTTGGATGAGCAGTACTTC. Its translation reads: CASSFVQGLDEQYF.